The sequence of this T cell receptor (beta chain) was determined in a study of T cell responses to AZD1222 COVID-19 vaccine. Study-wide points: Among those given AZD1222, only five or six were seropositive at baseline. Within unmutated variant regions lay the reported targets of nearly half of spike-specific TCRs.

Regarding this clone: Its antigen is unknown.

The CDR3 has 13 residues. Germline CDR1 SNHLY, CDR2 FYNNEI. V was cut by 4 bases and J by 2 bases, with 6 bases left in between. Assay used: immunoSEQ multiplex PCR; TCRdb lists only in-frame clones, some missing. The repertoire has some 130,000 clones, 65% to 90% of them found once; the top ten carry about a fifth. This chain joins TRBV2 and TRBJ1-5; D is undetermined. This specimen was peripheral blood, taken on day 0 of AZD1222 vaccination. This receptor was identified in an adult in good health. The CDR3 nucleotides are TGTGCCAGCAGTGTTCGGGGCAATCAGCCCCAGCATTTT. It specifies CASSVRGNQPQHF.